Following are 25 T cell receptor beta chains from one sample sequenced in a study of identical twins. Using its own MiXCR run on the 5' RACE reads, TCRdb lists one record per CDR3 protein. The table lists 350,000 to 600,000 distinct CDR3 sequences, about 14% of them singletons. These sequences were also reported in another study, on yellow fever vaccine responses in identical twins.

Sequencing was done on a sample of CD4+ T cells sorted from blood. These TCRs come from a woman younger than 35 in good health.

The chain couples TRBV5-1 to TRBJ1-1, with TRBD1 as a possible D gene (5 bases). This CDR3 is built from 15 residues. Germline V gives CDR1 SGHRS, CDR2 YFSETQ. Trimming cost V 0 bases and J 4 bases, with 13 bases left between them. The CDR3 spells CASSLEDIGTTEAFF. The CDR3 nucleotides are TGCGCCAGCAGCTTGGAGGACATAGGTACCACTGAAGCTTTCTTT.

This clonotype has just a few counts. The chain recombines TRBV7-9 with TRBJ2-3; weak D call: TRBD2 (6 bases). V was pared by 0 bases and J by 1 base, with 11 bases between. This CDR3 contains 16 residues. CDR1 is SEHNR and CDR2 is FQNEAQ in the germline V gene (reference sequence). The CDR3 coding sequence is TGTGCCAGCAGCTTAGCGCAAGGGGAGGGCACAGATACGCAGTATTTT. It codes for CASSLAQGEGTDTQYF.

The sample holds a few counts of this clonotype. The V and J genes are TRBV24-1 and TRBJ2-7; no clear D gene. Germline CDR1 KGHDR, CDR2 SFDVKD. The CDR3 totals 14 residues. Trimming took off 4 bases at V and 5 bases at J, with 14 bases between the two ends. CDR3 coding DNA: TGTGCCACCAGTGAGTCTGGGGTCGGTAACGAGCAGTACTTC. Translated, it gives CATSESGVGNEQYF.

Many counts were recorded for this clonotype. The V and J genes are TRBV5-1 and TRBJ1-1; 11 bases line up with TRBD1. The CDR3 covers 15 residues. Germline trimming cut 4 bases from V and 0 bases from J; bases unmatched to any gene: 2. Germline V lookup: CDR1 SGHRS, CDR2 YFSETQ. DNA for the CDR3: TGCGCCAGCAGCCTGGGACAGGGGGTGAACACTGAAGCTTTCTTT. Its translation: CASSLGQGVNTEAFF.

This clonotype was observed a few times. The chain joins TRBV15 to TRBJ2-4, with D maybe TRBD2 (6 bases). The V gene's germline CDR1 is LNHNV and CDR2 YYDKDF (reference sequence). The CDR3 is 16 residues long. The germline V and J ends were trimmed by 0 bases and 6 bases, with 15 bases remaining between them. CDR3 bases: TGTGCCACCAGCAGAGATAGGGCGACTAGAAGAAACATTCAGTACTTC. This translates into CATSRDRATRRNIQYF.

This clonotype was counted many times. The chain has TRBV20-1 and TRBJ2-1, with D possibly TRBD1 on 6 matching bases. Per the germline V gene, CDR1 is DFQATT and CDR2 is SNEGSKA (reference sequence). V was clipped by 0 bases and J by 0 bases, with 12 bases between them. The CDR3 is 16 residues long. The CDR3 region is CSARDRTASSYNEQFF. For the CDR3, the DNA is TGCAGTGCTAGAGATCGGACAGCCAGCTCCTACAATGAGCAGTTCTTC.

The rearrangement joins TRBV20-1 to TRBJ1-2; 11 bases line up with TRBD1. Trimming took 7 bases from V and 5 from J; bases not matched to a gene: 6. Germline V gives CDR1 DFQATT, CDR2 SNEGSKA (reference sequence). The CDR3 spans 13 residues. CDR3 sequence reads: CSVGGQGGYGYTF. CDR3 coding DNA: TGCAGTGTGGGGGGACAGGGGGGTTATGGCTACACCTTC.

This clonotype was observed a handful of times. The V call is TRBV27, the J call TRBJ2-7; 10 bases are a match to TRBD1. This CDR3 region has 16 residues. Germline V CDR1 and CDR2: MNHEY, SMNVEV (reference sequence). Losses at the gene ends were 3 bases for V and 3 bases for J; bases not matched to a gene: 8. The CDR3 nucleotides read TGTGCCAGCAGTTTTTGGCAAGGGACAGGGGTCTACGAGCAGTACTTC. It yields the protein CASSFWQGTGVYEQYF.

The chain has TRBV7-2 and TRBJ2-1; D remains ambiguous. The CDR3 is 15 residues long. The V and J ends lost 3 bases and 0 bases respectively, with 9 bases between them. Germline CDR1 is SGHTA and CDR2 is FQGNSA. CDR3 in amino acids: CASSFDPSSYNEQFF. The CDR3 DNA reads TGTGCCAGCAGCTTCGACCCTAGCTCCTACAATGAGCAGTTCTTC.

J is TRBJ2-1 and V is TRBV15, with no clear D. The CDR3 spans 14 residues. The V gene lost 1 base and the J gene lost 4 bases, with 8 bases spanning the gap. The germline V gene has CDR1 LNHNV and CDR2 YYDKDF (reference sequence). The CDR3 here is CATSRVGDYNEQFF. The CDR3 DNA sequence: TGTGCCACCAGCAGAGTCGGAGATTACAATGAGCAGTTCTTC.

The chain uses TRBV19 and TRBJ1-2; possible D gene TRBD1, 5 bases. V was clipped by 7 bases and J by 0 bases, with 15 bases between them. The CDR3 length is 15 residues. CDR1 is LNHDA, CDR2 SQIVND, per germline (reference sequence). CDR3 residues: CASTPLRETNYGYTF. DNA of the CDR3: TGTGCCAGTACCCCTCTCAGGGAAACTAACTATGGCTACACCTTC.

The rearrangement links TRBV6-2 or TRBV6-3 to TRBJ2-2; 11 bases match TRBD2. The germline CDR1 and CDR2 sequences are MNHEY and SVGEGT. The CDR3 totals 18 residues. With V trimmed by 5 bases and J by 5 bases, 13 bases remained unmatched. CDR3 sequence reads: CASSQTSGTTPGTGELFF. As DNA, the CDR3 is TGTGCCAGCAGTCAGACTAGCGGGACCACTCCAGGGACCGGGGAGCTGTTTTTT.

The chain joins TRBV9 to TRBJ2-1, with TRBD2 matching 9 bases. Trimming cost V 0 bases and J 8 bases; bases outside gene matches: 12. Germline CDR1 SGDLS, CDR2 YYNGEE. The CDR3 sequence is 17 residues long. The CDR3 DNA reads TGTGCCAGCAGCGTAGCCATGGGGACTAGCCGCAATTATGAGCAGTTCTTC. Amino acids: CASSVAMGTSRNYEQFF.

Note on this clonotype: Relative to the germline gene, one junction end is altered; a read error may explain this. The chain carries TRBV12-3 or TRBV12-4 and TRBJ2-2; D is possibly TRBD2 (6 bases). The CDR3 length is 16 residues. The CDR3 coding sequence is TGTGCCAGCAGTTCTACCCGGGGAGGAAACACCGGGGACCTGTTTTTT. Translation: CASSSTRGGNTGDLFF.

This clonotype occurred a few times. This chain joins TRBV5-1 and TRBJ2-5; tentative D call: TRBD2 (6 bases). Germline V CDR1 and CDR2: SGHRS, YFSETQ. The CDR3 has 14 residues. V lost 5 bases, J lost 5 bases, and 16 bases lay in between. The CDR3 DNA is TGCGCCAGCAGTGTGGAGGGCGGCGGCGAGACCCAGTACTTC. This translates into CASSVEGGGETQYF.

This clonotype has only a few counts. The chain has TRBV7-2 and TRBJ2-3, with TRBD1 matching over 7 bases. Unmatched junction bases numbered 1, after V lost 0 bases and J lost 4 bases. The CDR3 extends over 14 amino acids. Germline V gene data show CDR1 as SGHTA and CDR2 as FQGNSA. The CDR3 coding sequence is TGTGCCAGCAGCTTAGCAACAGGGGCAGATACGCAGTATTTT. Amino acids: CASSLATGADTQYF.

The CDR3 spells CASSRYRGQTIQETQYF. The DNA of the CDR3 is TGTGCCAGCAGTCGATACCGGGGACAGACAATCCAAGAGACCCAGTACTTC. This chain uses TRBV6-1 with TRBJ2-5; TRBD1 matches 7 bases. The CDR3 has 17 residues. Germline V CDR1 and CDR2: MNHNS, SASEGT. With 5 bases clipped from V and 1 base from J, the junction kept 13 bases outside the gene matches.

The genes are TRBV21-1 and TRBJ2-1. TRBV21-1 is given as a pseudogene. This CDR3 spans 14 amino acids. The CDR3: CASSKREISNEQFF. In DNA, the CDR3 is TGTGCCAGCAGCAAGCGGGAGATTTCCAATGAGCAGTTCTTC.

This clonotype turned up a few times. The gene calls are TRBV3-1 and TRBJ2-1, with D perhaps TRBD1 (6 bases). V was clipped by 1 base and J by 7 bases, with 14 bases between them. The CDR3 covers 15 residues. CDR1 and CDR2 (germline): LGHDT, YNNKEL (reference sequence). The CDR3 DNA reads TGTGCCAGCAGCCAAGTGGACAGATTTCAGAATGAGCAGTTCTTC. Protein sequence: CASSQVDRFQNEQFF.

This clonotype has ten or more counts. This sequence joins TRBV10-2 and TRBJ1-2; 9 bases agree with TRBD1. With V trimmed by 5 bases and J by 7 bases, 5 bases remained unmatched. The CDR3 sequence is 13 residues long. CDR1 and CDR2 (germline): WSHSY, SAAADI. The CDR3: CASSFRDRAGYTF. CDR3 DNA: TGCGCCAGCAGTTTCCGGGACAGGGCTGGCTACACCTTC.

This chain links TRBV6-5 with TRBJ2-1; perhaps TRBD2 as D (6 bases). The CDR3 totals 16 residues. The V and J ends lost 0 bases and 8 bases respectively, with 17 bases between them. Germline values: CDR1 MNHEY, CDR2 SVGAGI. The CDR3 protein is CASSYSRGASRDEQFF. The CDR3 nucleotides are TGTGCCAGCAGTTACTCGCGCGGGGCCTCTCGAGATGAGCAGTTCTTC.

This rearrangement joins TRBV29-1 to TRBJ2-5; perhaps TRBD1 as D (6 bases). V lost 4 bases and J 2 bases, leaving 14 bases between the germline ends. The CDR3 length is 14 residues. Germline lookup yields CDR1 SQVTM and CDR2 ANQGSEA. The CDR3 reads CSVVQGTGQETQYF. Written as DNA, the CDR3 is TGCAGCGTTGTACAGGGTACAGGGCAAGAGACCCAGTACTTC.

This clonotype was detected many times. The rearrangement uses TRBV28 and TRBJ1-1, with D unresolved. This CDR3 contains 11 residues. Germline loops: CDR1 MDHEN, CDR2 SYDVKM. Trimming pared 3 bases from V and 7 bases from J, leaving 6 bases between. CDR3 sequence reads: CASSFPGEAFF. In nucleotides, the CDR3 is TGTGCCAGCAGTTTTCCGGGTGAAGCTTTCTTT.

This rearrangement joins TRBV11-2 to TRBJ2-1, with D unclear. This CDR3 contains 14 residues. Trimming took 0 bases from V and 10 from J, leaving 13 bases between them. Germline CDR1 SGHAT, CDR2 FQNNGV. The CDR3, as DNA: TGTGCCAGCAGCTTAGAGGCTACCCTGGGAGAGCAGTTCTTC. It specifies CASSLEATLGEQFF. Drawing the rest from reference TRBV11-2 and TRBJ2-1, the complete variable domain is EAGVAQSPRYKIIEKRQSVAFWCNPISGHATLYWYQQILGQGPKLLIQFQNNGVVDDSQLPKDRFSAERLKGVDSTLKIQPAKLEDSAVYLCASSLEATLGEQFFGPGTRLTVL.

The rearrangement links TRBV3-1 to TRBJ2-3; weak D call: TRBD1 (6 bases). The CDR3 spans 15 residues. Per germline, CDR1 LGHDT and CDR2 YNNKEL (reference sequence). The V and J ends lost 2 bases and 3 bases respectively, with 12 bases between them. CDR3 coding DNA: TGTGCCAGCAGCCAACGGCCAACAGGGACAGATACGCAGTATTTT. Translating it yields CASSQRPTGTDTQYF.